This T cell receptor (beta chain) was profiled in a study of OX40 agonist ivuxolimab in advanced cancers. Background on the study: The dose-escalation cohort was about 87% male, with a mean age of around 60 years, ranging roughly 23 to 85.

The CDR3 sequence is 15 residues long. J lost 5 bases, V lost 0 bases, and 3 bases had no gene match. The V gene's germline CDR1 is SGHRS and CDR2 YFSETQ. Concerning this clone: Its antigen remains unknown.

Some clones are missing from TCRdb's copy, which holds only in-frame ones; the method was immunoSEQ multiplex PCR. The sample has approximately 73,000 clones, approximately 90% seen once. Findings of the study overall: CD4+ and CD8+ blood T cells expanded clonally by week 6 at 0.1 to 3.0 mg/kg. CD8+ T cells showed, on average, more clonal expansion than CD4+ cells.

This receptor was taken from an adult with an advanced solid tumor such as melanoma, head and neck, liver or kidney cancer. The chain uses TRBV5-1 and TRBJ2-2, with TRBD1 identical over 8 bases. The sequencing used CD4+ or CD8+ T cells sorted from blood, collected in a trial of the OX40 agonist ivuxolimab. CDR3 protein: CASSLDRGDTGELFF. The CDR3 DNA sequence: TGCGCCAGCAGCTTGGACAGGGGGGATACCGGGGAGCTGTTTTTT. Based on the CDR3 plus reference TRBV5-1 and TRBJ2-2, the full variable domain is KAGVTQTPRYLIKTRGQQVTLSCSPISGHRSVSWYQQTPGQGLQFLFEYFSETQRNKGNFPGRFSGRQFSNSRSEMNVSTLELGDSALYLCASSLDRGDTGELFFGEGSRLTVL.